This T cell receptor beta chain was recovered during a study of T cells in Graves' hyperthyroidism and ophthalmopathy. Study outcomes and limitations: With a median lead of roughly 6.8 months before onset, the model predicted ophthalmopathy.

The investigators amplified TCR beta CDR3 regions from RNA transcripts. With the HTBI primer set, the TCR CDR3 went through a first round of RT-PCR. Via MiXCR, TCRdb re-called the multiplex PCR reads, giving one row per CDR3 protein. The sample shows some 360,000 distinct CDR3 sequences, about a sixth of them seen only once. This clonotype was counted many times. Its antigen is not known. This CDR3 comprises 16 residues. The V gene lost 0 bases and the J gene lost 3 bases, with 15 bases spanning the gap. The germline gives CDR1 SGHRS, CDR2 YFSETQ. Uncontrolled infection, other autoimmune disease, pregnancy or lactation disqualified patients from enrolment. Clinical symptoms, serum thyroxine and TRAb, thyroid ultrasound and orbital computed tomography were used for the diagnoses. An approximately 10 ml volume of fresh peripheral blood provided the PBMCs.

This receptor was taken from a middle-aged woman with Graves' ophthalmopathy. The sequenced material came from blood. The chain couples TRBV5-1 to TRBJ1-2, with TRBD1 as a possible D gene (6 bases). CDR3 residues: CASSLEGRGADYGYTF. The DNA of the CDR3 is TGCGCCAGCAGCTTGGAGGGCAGGGGCGCCGACTATGGCTACACCTTC.